This is a list of T cell receptor beta chains from one sample in a study of technical replicates of blood from several donors. Using immunoSEQ multiplex PCR, the repertoire was profiled, and TCRdb retains in-frame clones only, with some absent. The profile shows fewer than 65,000 clones, approximately 87% of them singletons. Sequences were obtained from PBMCs. The receptor set was obtained from a human donor in good health. Some clones in this sample may be carry-over from other donors' samples. The CDR3 runs from the conserved cysteine through the conserved F or W. A D gene is named only where the DNA matches it firmly. Size tells how often a clone was seen (once, few, many) or the class of an expanded clone, and some rows leave it out.

TRBD1 | few | TRBJ1-1 | TRBV5-1 | CASSSGTGMNAFF | TGCGCCAGCAGCTCCGGGACAGGGATGAATGCTTTCTTT
TRBD1 | few | TRBJ2-2 | TRBV30 | CAWSQGQGRSNGELFF | TGTGCCTGGAGCCAGGGACAGGGGCGTTCTAACGGGGAGCTGTTTTTT
TRBD2 | NA | TRBJ2-5 | TRBV9 | CASSVSGVARETQYF | TGTGCCAGCAGCGTAAGCGGGGTTGCGAGGGAGACCCAGTACTTC
TRBD2 | NA | TRBJ2-7 | TRBV18 | CASSPVPSGSYEQYF | TGTGCCAGCTCACCAGTCCCTAGCGGGAGCTACGAGCAGTACTTC
TRBD1 | NA | TRBJ2-7 | TRBV7-9 | CASSPGDRGYF | TGTGCCAGCAGCCCCGGGGACAGGGGGTACTTC
TRBD2 | NA | TRBJ2-7 | TRBV7-8 | CASSSASSGPGWQYF | TGTGCCAGCAGCTCCGCCTCTAGCGGCCCGGGTTGGCAGTACTTC
NA | NA | TRBJ2-5 | TRBV21-1 | CASSKGSGTRYF | TGTGCCAGCAGCAAAGGCTCGGGGACTAGGTACTTC
NA | NA | TRBJ1-6 | TRBV7-2 | CASSLASRFSYNSPLHF | TGTGCCAGCAGCTTAGCTTCCAGATTCTCCTATAATTCACCCCTCCACTTT
TRBD2 | once | TRBJ2-1 | TRBV4-3 | CASSQDVGLAGGRSYNEQFF | TGCGCCAGCAGCCAAGATGTGGGACTAGCGGGAGGTCGGTCCTACAATGAGCAGTTCTTC
TRBD2 | once | TRBJ2-7 | TRBV13 | CASSLGSGMKWGYEQYF | TGTGCCAGCAGCTTGGGTAGCGGGATGAAGTGGGGCTACGAGCAGTACTTC
TRBD1 | NA | TRBJ1-1 | TRBV4-3 | CASSQEGQGGTEAFF | TGCGCCAGCAGCCAAGAGGGACAGGGGGGCACTGAAGCTTTCTTT